This T cell receptor (beta chain) is from a study of CD8 T cells in ankylosing spondylitis. Notes on the study in general: Ankylosing spondylitis blood appeared to be characterized by a TCR beta motif of about eight highly homologous variants.

The CDR3 runs 15 residues. Trimming left V 2 bases short and J 6 bases short, with 14 bases between. The germline V gene encodes CDR1 MNHEY and CDR2 SVGAGI. This clonotype was seen a handful of times. Its antigen remains unidentified. Quantitative 5'-RACE with molecular barcodes generated TCR beta libraries. TCRdb independently ran MiXCR on the 5' RACE reads; one entry per CDR3 protein. The sample holds approximately 110,000 distinct CDR3 sequences, around 24% seen once. The V and J genes are TRBV6-5 and TRBJ2-1; a possible D gene is TRBD2 (6 bases). The specimen sequenced was synovial fluid, either unsorted or a sorted T cell fraction (not recorded which). This clonotype originated in a male donor with ankylosing spondylitis. Here the CDR3 reads CASSYPREVGNEQFF. The CDR3 coding sequence is TGTGCCAGCAGTTACCCCAGGGAGGTAGGCAATGAGCAGTTCTTC.